A selection of T cell receptor beta chains follows, all from one sample in a study of blood T cell repertoires in COVID-19. Clones were sequenced by immunoSEQ multiplex PCR, and TCRdb holds only the in-frame ones, with some missing. The sample carries over 120,000 clones, around 86% recorded once. Sample: PBMCs or T cells enriched from blood (not recorded which). The receptor set was obtained from a man between 45 and 60 years old who had recovered from COVID-19. CDR3s include the opening cysteine and the closing phenylalanine or tryptophan. D genes are given only for firm matches. Only part of the rows carry a size: once, few, many, or a class if the clone is expanded.

TRBD1	TRBV2	TRBJ1-5	NA	CASSQPGQNQPQHF	TGTGCCAGCAGTCAACCGGGACAGAATCAGCCCCAGCATTTT
TRBD1	TRBV2	TRBJ1-2	NA	CASSKGAYASITYGYTF	TGTGCCAGCAGTAAGGGGGCCTATGCCTCTATAACGTATGGCTACACCTTC
TRBD1	TRBV28	TRBJ1-1	NA	CASSAWDRGSAAFF	TGTGCCAGCAGTGCCTGGGACAGAGGTTCAGCAGCTTTCTTT
TRBD2	TRBV10-3	TRBJ2-1	NA	CAISESSGWTSGRNEQFF	TGTGCCATCAGTGAGTCTAGTGGATGGACTAGCGGGAGGAATGAGCAGTTCTTC
TRBD2	TRBV7-2	TRBJ2-2	NA	CASSFSGVGLAGVPGELFF	TGTGCCAGCAGCTTTAGTGGGGTGGGACTAGCGGGAGTCCCCGGGGAGCTGTTTTTT
NA	TRBV9	TRBJ2-3	NA	CASSARVLGGRDTQYF	TGTGCCAGCAGCGCGAGAGTGCTGGGGGGGCGAGATACGCAGTATTTT
TRBD1	TRBV9	TRBJ1-2	NA	CASTGQGNYGYTF	TGTGCCAGCACCGGACAGGGAAACTATGGCTACACCTTC
NA	TRBV3-1/TRBV3-2	TRBJ1-2	few	CASSQDDSYGYTF	TGTGCCAGCAGCCAAGACGACAGCTATGGCTACACCTTC
NA	TRBV7-3	TRBJ2-1	NA	CASSLLGHSYNEQFF	TGTGCCAGCAGCTTGCTAGGTCACTCCTACAATGAGCAGTTCTTC
NA	TRBV5-6	TRBJ1-2	NA	CASSRTLDFGPLAYGYTF	TGTGCCAGCAGCCGGACCCTGGACTTTGGACCTCTGGCGTACGGCTACACCTTC
NA	TRBV19	TRBJ1-5	few	CASSITGRRNQPQHF	TGTGCCAGTAGTATAACGGGGAGGCGGAATCAGCCCCAGCATTTT